This entry features one TCR beta chain sequence. The antigen is undetermined. These data are taken from a study of T cell responses to AZD1222 COVID-19 vaccine. Overall study results and limits: Vaccine-associated CD4 TCRs ranged over spike, dominating at 160-218 and 743-854. Nearly half of unique spike-specific TCRs reportedly avoided B.1.351 and B.1.1.7 mutated regions.

Only in-frame clones appear in the TCRdb table, and some are missing; sequencing was by immunoSEQ multiplex PCR. The sample includes 130,000 or so clones, 75% to 95% of them seen just once. There are 16 residues in the CDR3. CDR1 SGHAT and CDR2 FQNNGV come from the germline V gene. Trimming cost V 6 bases and J 0 bases, with 16 bases left between them. The chain is built from TRBV11-2 and TRBJ2-3; D is perhaps TRBD1 or TRBD2 (6 bases each). The receptor was derived from an adult who received the MenACWY meningococcal vaccine as a control. Sequences were derived from peripheral blood, sampled 28 days after the second dose of the MenACWY control vaccine. The CDR3 loop reads CASREGVKTSTDTQYF. The CDR3 region has the DNA TGTGCCAGCAGGGAGGGGGTGAAGACTAGCACAGATACGCAGTATTTT.